This T cell receptor (beta chain) originates from a study of early T cells in non-severe SARS-CoV-2 infection. The wider study: Unsorted whole-blood RNA was sequenced in bulk, leaving chains unpaired.

Broader study findings: Matching against VDJdb likely underestimated virus-specific expansions, favoring anti-spike CD8.

Comments on this clonotype: Antigen: not known.

J was trimmed by 2 bases and V by 0 bases; bases with no gene match: 5. The CDR3 is 17 residues long. Germline V gives CDR1 LGHDT, CDR2 YNNKEL (reference sequence). Researchers attached unique molecular identifiers to individual cDNA molecules. Each CDR3 protein gets one entry after TCRdb re-called the 5' RACE reads with MiXCR. The sample includes about 110,000 distinct CDR3 sequences, about 12% of them seen just once. The source is an adult who was a healthcare worker with PCR-confirmed SARS-CoV-2 infection or an uninfected control (not recorded which). The material sequenced was whole blood. The V gene is TRBV3-1, the J gene TRBJ2-1; 9 nucleotides align to TRBD2. CDR3 residues: CASSQERAGGPYNEQFF. The CDR3 DNA is TGTGCCAGCAGCCAAGAAAGGGCGGGGGGGCCCTACAATGAGCAGTTCTTC.